This record concerns one T cell receptor (beta chain) sequence. The CDR3 runs to 11 residues. V shed 8 bases and J shed 8 bases, with 12 bases lying between them. Germline loops: CDR1 SGHTA, CDR2 FQGNSA. Authors' data handling: Amplification from reference gene primers served as the basis for estimated nucleated cell counts. Only in-frame clones appear in the TCRdb table, and some are missing; sequencing was by immunoSEQ multiplex PCR. V, J and clone size are those of that table, while D and trimming were read from the DNA. The sample carries tens of thousands of clones, 84% recorded once. Enrollment of patients from Seattle took place during active infection, with longitudinal follow-up. The data are from a study of blood T cell repertoires in COVID-19. On the study more broadly: Samples came from the United States, Italy and Spain, spanning acute and convalescent COVID-19.

The chain joins TRBV7-2 to TRBJ1-2, with D perhaps matching TRBD1 (5 bases). The TCR sequence derives from a man in his fifties or sixties with COVID-19, enrolled during active disease. Sample: peripheral blood. The DNA for the CDR3 is TGTGCCAGCTTCGAGAACAGGGGCTACACCTTC. This codes for CASFENRGYTF.